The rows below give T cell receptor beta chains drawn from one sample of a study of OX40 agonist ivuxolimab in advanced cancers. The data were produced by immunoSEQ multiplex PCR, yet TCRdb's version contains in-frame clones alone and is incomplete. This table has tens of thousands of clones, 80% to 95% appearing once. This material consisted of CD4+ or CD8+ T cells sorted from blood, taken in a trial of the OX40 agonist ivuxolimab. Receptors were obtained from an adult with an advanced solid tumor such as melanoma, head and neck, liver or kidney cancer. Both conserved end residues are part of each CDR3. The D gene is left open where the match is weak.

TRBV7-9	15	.	CASSLGYGAIDEQYF
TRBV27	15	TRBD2	CASRPVGGLSYEQYF
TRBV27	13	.	CASSFRGGQPQHF
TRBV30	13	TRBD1	CAWTGQGAYEQYF
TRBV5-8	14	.	CASTPGAHYNEQFF
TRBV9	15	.	CASGGASGYTDTQYF
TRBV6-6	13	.	CASKWGEDYEQFF
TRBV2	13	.	CASSYGPNTEAFF
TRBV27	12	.	CATCGGGGELFF
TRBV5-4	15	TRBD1	CASSLTTGAYNEQFF
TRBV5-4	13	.	CASSLGLTGGYTF
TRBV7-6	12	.	CASSTTTDTQYF
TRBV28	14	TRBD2	CASRLAGSTDTQYF
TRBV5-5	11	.	CASSLLREQFF
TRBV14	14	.	CASSQTSLWETQYF
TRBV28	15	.	CASSFLSGVNTEAFF
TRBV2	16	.	CASSEGGRGYQETQYF
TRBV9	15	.	CASSPARGPKNIQYF
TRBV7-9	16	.	CASTNFWTGRDQTQYF
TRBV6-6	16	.	CASSYTTDSSGNTIYF
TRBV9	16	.	CASSVVPGRLTDTQYF
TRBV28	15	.	CASRSLSWGIDEQFF
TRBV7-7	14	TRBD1	CASSRDRGGNEQFF
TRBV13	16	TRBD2	CASSLGLAGGVDTQYF
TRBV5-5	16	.	CASSLAGLAWANVLTF
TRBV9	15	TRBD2	CASSVAAGGPGGQFF
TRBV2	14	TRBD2	CASSEAGGRDEQFF
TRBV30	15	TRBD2	CAWTLAGLGTDTQYF
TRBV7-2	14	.	CASSLVGAEDTQYF
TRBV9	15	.	CASSVVIGLNTEAFF
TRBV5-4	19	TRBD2	CASSQPGLAGPSSYNEQFF
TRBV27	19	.	CASSALQGSATKHSYEQYF
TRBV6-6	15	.	CASSYSSWTTYEQYF
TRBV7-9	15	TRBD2	CASSDVSGRSYEQYF
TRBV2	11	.	CASHGAGELFF
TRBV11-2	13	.	CASSLIFGVEQYF
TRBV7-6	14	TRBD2	CASSSRDYHNEQFF
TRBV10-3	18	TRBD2	CAIHSGIATGRFTDTQYF
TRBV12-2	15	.	CASRLARQISYEQYF
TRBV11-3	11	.	CASSYMNEQFF
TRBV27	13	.	CASSISSSYEQYF
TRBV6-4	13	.	CASSDVGSGELFF
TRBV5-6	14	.	CASSLGFTDYEQYF
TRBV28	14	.	CASSFRAGNQPQHF
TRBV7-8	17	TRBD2	CASSDGTSGRASYEQYF
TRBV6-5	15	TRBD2	CASSLLAGDYNEQFF
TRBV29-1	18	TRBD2	CSVPWTSGRAFSYNEQFF
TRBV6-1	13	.	CASRYPGYTEAFF
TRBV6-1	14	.	CASSDGTPKETQYF
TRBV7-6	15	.	CASSKDPFMNGELFF
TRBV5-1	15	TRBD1	CASSLGQGIGEGYTF
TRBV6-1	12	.	CASKTGHNEQFF
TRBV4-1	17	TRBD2	CASSQDPTSGRYNEQFF
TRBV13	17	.	CASSSPEDVRGTGELFF